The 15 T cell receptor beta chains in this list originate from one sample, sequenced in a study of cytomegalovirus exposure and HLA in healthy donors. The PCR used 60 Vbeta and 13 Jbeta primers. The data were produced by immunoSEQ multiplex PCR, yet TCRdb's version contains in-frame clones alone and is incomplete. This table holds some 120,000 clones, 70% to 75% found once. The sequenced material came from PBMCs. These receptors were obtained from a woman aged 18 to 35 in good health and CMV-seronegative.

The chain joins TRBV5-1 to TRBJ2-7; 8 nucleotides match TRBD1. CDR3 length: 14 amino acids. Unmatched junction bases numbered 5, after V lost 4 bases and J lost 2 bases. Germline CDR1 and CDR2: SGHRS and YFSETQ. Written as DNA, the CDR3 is TGCGCCAGCAGCCCCAGGACAGGGACCTACGAGCAGTACTTC. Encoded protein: CASSPRTGTYEQYF. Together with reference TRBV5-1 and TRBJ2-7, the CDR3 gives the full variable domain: KAGVTQTPRYLIKTRGQQVTLSCSPISGHRSVSWYQQTPGQGLQFLFEYFSETQRNKGNFPGRFSGRQFSNSRSEMNVSTLELGDSALYLCASSPRTGTYEQYFGPGTRLTVT.

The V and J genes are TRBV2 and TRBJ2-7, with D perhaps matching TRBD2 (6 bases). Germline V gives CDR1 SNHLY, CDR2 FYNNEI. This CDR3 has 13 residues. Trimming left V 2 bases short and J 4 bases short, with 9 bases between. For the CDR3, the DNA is TGTGCCAGCAGTGAAAGGAGGGGTTACGAGCAGTACTTC. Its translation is CASSERRGYEQYF. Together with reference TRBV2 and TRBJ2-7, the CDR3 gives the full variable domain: EPEVTQTPSHQVTQMGQEVILRCVPISNHLYFYWYRQILGQKVEFLVSFYNNEISEKSEIFDDQFSVERPDGSNFTLKIRSTKLEDSAMYFCASSERRGYEQYFGPGTRLTVT.

The CDR3 DNA follows: TGTGCCAGTAGTACCGGGGGTAACGAAAAACTGTTTTTT. This sequence encodes CASSTGGNEKLFF. The chain uses TRBV19 and TRBJ1-4, with D perhaps matching TRBD1 (5 bases). The CDR3 has 13 residues. Germline lookup yields CDR1 LNHDA and CDR2 SQIVND (reference sequence). Trimming took off 4 bases at V and 8 bases at J, with 11 bases between the two ends.

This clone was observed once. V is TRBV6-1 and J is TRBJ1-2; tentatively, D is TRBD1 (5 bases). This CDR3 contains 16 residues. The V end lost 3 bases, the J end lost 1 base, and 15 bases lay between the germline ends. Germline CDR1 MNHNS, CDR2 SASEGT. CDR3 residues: CASSESPGRFNYGYTF. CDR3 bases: TGTGCCAGCAGTGAGAGTCCAGGGCGCTTTAACTATGGCTACACCTTC.

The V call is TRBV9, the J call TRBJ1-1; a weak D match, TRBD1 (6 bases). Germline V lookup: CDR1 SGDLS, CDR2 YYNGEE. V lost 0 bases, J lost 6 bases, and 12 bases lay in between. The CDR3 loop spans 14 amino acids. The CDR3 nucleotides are TGTGCCAGCAGCGTAGTCGGGGGGCGGGCTGAAGCTTTCTTT. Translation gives CASSVVGGRAEAFF.

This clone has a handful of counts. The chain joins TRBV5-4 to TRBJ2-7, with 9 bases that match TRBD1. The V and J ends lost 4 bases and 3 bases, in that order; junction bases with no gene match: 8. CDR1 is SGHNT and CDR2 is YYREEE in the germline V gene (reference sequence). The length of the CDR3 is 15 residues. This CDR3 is CASSRRTGASYEQYF. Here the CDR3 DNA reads TGTGCCAGCAGCCGTAGGACAGGGGCTAGCTACGAGCAGTACTTC.

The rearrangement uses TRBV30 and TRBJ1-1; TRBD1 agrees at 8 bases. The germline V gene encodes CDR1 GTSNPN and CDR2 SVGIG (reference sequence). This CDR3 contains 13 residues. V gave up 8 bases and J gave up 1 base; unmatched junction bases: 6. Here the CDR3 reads CARSGTGNTEAFF. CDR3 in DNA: TGTGCCCGGTCCGGGACAGGGAACACTGAAGCTTTCTTT. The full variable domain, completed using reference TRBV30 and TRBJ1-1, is SQTIHQWPATLVQPVGSPLSLECTVEGTSNPNLYWYRQAAGRGLQLLFYSVGIGQISSEVPQNLSASRPQDRQFILSSKKLLLSDSGFYLCARSGTGNTEAFFGQGTRLTVV.

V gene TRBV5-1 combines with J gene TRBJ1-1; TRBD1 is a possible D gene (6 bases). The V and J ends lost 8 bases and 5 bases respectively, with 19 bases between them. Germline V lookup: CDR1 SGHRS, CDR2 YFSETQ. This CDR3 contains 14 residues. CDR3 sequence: CASNQAGVWTEAFF. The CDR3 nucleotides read TGCGCCAGTAACCAAGCAGGGGTTTGGACTGAAGCTTTCTTT. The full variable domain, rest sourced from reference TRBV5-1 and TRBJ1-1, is KAGVTQTPRYLIKTRGQQVTLSCSPISGHRSVSWYQQTPGQGLQFLFEYFSETQRNKGNFPGRFSGRQFSNSRSEMNVSTLELGDSALYLCASNQAGVWTEAFFGQGTRLTVV.

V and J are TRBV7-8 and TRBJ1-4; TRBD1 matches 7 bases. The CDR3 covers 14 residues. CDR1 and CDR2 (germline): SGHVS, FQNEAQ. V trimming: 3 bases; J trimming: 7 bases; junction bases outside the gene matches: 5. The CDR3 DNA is TGTGCCAGCAGCTTTGACAGGGTCGGTGAAAAACTGTTTTTT. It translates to CASSFDRVGEKLFF.

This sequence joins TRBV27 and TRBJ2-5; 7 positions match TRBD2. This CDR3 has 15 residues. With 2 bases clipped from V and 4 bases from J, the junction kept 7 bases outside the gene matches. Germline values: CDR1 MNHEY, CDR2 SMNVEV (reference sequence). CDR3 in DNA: TGTGCCAGCAGTTTACGGGGGAGGGACGGAGAGACCCAGTACTTC. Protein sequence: CASSLRGRDGETQYF.

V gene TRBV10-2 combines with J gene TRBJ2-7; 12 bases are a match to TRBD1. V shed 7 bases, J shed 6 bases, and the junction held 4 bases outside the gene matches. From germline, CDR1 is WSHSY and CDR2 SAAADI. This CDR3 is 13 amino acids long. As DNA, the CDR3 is TGCGCCAGCATGGGACAGGGGGCTCTCGAGCAGTACTTC. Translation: CASMGQGALEQYF.

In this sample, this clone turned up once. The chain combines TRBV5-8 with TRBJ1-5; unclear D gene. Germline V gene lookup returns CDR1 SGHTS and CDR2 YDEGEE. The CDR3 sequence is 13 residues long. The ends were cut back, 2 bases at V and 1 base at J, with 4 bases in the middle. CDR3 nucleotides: TGTGCCAGCAGCTTCCTAAGCAATCAGCCCCAGCATTTT. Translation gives CASSFLSNQPQHF.

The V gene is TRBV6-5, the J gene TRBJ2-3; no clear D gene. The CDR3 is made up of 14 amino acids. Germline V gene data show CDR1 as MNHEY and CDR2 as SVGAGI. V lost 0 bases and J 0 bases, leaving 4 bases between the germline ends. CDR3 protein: CASSYSTSTDTQYF. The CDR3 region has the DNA TGTGCCAGCAGTTACTCGACTAGCACAGATACGCAGTATTTT.

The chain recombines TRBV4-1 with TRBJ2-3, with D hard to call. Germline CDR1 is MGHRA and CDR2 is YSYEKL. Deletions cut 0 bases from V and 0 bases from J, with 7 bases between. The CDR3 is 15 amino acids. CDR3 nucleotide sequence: TGCGCCAGCAGCCAAGAAGCTAGGAGCACAGATACGCAGTATTTT. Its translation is CASSQEARSTDTQYF.

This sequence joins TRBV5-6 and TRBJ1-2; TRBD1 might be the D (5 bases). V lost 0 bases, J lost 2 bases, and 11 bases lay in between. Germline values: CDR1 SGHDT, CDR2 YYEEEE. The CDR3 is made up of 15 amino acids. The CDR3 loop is CASSLAGFGNYGYTF. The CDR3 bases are TGTGCCAGCAGCTTGGCAGGGTTTGGGAACTATGGCTACACCTTC.